A selection of T cell receptor beta chains follows, all from one sample in a study of response to subunit inactivated influenza vaccine. Using its own MiXCR run on the RT-PCR reads, TCRdb lists one record per CDR3 protein. Among 750,000 to 850,000 distinct CDR3 sequences listed, approximately 17% were seen once. The sample consisted of PBMCs from blood, taken less than 6 days after vaccination. The receptors were gathered from a man in his fifties who received an inactivated influenza vaccine. The CDR3 runs from the conserved cysteine through the conserved F or W. D genes are given only for firm matches. Where a row states a size, it is once, few, many or the class of an expanded clone; other rows omit it.

TRBD2 TRBJ2-1 TRBV11-1 - CASSYGAGLAGGGAYNEQFF TGTGCCAGCAGCTACGGAGCGGGACTAGCGGGAGGGGGAGCCTACAATGAGCAGTTCTTC
TRBD2 TRBJ2-7 TRBV6-2/TRBV6-3 many CASRITSVGEQYF TGTGCCAGCAGAATAACTAGCGTTGGCGAGCAGTACTTC
- TRBJ2-4 TRBV12-3/TRBV12-4 - CASSSDAKNIQYF TGTGCCAGCAGTTCCGACGCTAAAAACATTCAGTACTTC
TRBD2 TRBJ2-5 TRBV20-1 few CSARDRLRTSGGETQYF TGCAGTGCTAGAGATAGACTAAGGACTAGCGGGGGAGAGACCCAGTACTTC
- TRBJ1-1 TRBV12-3/TRBV12-4 - CASKLLQAMNTEAFF TGTGCCAGCAAATTGCTCCAGGCGATGAACACTGAAGCTTTCTTT
- TRBJ1-2 TRBV30 few CAWARQAGGYTF TGTGCCTGGGCCCGACAGGCTGGGGGCTACACCTTC
TRBD2 TRBJ2-1 TRBV29-1 - CSVELAGGLNEQFF TGCAGCGTTGAACTTGCGGGGGGTCTCAATGAGCAGTTCTTC
- TRBJ1-6 TRBV7-2 - CASSSVPRTHSPLHF TGTGCCAGCAGCTCAGTGCCCCGAACCCACTCACCCCTCCACTTT
- TRBJ2-1 TRBV11-2 few CASSPVRGAPSSYNEQFF TGTGCCAGCAGCCCAGTCAGGGGGGCCCCGAGCTCCTACAATGAGCAGTTCTTC
TRBD1 TRBJ2-7 TRBV20-1 few CSARSGQGGHEQYF TGCAGTGCTAGATCGGGACAGGGGGGGCACGAGCAGTACTTC
TRBD1 TRBJ2-1 TRBV6-2/TRBV6-3 - CASSPNRGRVYNEQFF TGTGCCAGCAGTCCCAACAGGGGGCGCGTGTACAATGAGCAGTTCTTC
- TRBJ2-7 TRBV4-1 - CASSPTPGGPYEQYF TGCGCCAGCAGCCCGACCCCCGGGGGACCCTACGAGCAGTACTTC
- TRBJ2-3 TRBV28 few CASLPLLILGDTQYF TGTGCCAGCCTCCCGCTTCTCATTCTTGGAGATACGCAGTATTTT
- TRBJ2-5 TRBV12-3/TRBV12-4 - CASTAGNYYEETQYF TGTGCCAGCACCGCCGGGAATTACTACGAAGAGACCCAGTACTTC